A selection of T cell receptor beta chains follows, all from one sample in a study of T-cell memory formation after mild COVID-19. TCRdb re-analysed the 5' RACE reads in MiXCR, keeping a single row per CDR3 protein. The repertoire holds 430,000 or so distinct CDR3 sequences, with roughly 25% as singletons. Sequences were obtained from PBMCs or a T cell subset sorted from them (not recorded which). The receptors were gathered from an adult woman who had mild COVID-19 (a few samples of this study predate the infection). Cell type and time point are not known. Both conserved end residues are part of each CDR3. A D gene is named only where the DNA matches it firmly. The listing skips clone size in some rows; elsewhere it reads once, few, many or a size class.

clone size	J gene	V gene	D gene	CDR3 DNA	CDR3 protein
NA	TRBJ2-7	TRBV9	NA	TGTGCCAGCAGCGTAGCGGCCGAATACGAGCAGTACTTC	CASSVAAEYEQYF
NA	TRBJ2-2	TRBV6-5	NA	TGTGCCAGCAACGACATGGGGGGGGAGCTGTTTTTT	CASNDMGGELFF
NA	TRBJ1-1	TRBV29-1	NA	TGCAGCGTTGAGGGGGTTGGAGTGAACACTGAAGCTTTCTTT	CSVEGVGVNTEAFF
NA	TRBJ1-3	TRBV5-1	NA	TGCGCCAGCAGCCACGGGACGGAAGGAAACACCATATATTTT	CASSHGTEGNTIYF
few	TRBJ2-5	TRBV20-1	TRBD1	TGCAGTGCTGAATCGGGACAGGGTAAAGAGACCCAGTACTTC	CSAESGQGKETQYF
NA	TRBJ1-2	TRBV24-1	TRBD1	TGTGCCACCAGTGATTTGCGGACAGGCTATGGCTACACCTTC	CATSDLRTGYGYTF
NA	TRBJ2-3	TRBV7-8	TRBD2	TGTGCCAGCAGCCCCTCGGGGACTACCAGCGATACGCAGTATTTT	CASSPSGTTSDTQYF
NA	TRBJ2-1	TRBV7-2	NA	TGTGCCAGCAGCTTAGGTGGGGGTCGAAGAAGCTCCTACAATGAGCAGTTCTTC	CASSLGGGRRSSYNEQFF
many	TRBJ1-1	TRBV5-5	NA	TGTGCCAGCAGCTTTCGGTTGAACACTGAAGCTTTCTTT	CASSFRLNTEAFF
NA	TRBJ2-1	TRBV5-1	NA	TGCGCCAGCAGCTTGGACTGGGGGGATGAGCAGTTCTTC	CASSLDWGDEQFF
NA	TRBJ2-3	TRBV9	TRBD2	TGTGCCAGCAGCGTAGGCTCTAGCGGGTTCACAGATACGCAGTATTTT	CASSVGSSGFTDTQYF
NA	TRBJ2-1	TRBV9	TRBD2	TGTGCCAGCAGCGTAGATCCTAGCGGGGGACTATACAATGAGCAGTTCTTC	CASSVDPSGGLYNEQFF
NA	TRBJ2-2	TRBV9	NA	TGTGCCAGCCGCCCCTCGCTGGCTAACACCGGGGAGCTGTTTTTT	CASRPSLANTGELFF
NA	TRBJ2-5	TRBV29-1	NA	TGCAGCCCCCCCAGGGTTCGGGGCCAAGAGACCCAGTACTTC	CSPPRVRGQETQYF
NA	TRBJ1-2	TRBV5-6	NA	TGTGCCAGCAGCTGGGCAGGGGCACAAGGGTATGGCTACACCTTC	CASSWAGAQGYGYTF
NA	TRBJ1-5	TRBV12-3/TRBV12-4	TRBD1	TGTGCCAGCAGACCCGGGACAGGGGACAATCAGCCCCAGCATTTT	CASRPGTGDNQPQHF
many	TRBJ1-6	TRBV7-8	NA	TGTGCCAGCAGCCCCAGGGGTGGGGATTCACCCCTCCACTTT	CASSPRGGDSPLHF
NA	TRBJ2-1	TRBV5-6	NA	TGTGCCAGCAGCTTCCCGAGCGGCCACAATGAGCAGTTCTTC	CASSFPSGHNEQFF
NA	TRBJ2-1	TRBV10-3	NA	TGTGCCATCAGTGAGGACTCAACGGACTACAATGAGCAGTTCTTC	CAISEDSTDYNEQFF
few	TRBJ2-1	TRBV5-4	TRBD1	TGTGCCAGCAGCTTGGGGGGCCAGGGGGCTCACAATGAGCAGTTCTTC	CASSLGGQGAHNEQFF
few	TRBJ2-7	TRBV6-2/TRBV6-3	NA	TGTGCCAGCCTCTCACCGGGGGCTAGCGGACAGAGGCAGTACTTC	CASLSPGASGQRQYF
few	TRBJ1-2	TRBV27	TRBD1	TGTGCCAGCAGTCAGACAGGGCTCGGACTTGGCTACACCTTC	CASSQTGLGLGYTF
many	TRBJ2-1	TRBV7-2	NA	TGTGCCAGCAGCTTAGGTCTAGGGAAAAGGCTCAATGAGCAGTTCTTC	CASSLGLGKRLNEQFF
many	TRBJ2-1	TRBV5-5	TRBD2	TGTGCCAGCAGCGCAACTAGCGGGGCCTACAATGAGCAGTTCTTC	CASSATSGAYNEQFF
NA	TRBJ2-1	TRBV29-1	NA	TGCAGCGTTGGTCACAACAATGAGCAGTTCTTC	CSVGHNNEQFF
few	TRBJ2-7	TRBV4-3	TRBD1	TGCGCCAGCAGCCAAGAGGGGACAGGGGGCGACGAGCAGTACTTC	CASSQEGTGGDEQYF
few	TRBJ2-1	TRBV12-3/TRBV12-4	TRBD2	TGTGCCAGCAGTACGCGTAGAGGCACAGCGGGGGGGCCTTTTAATGAGCAGTTCTTC	CASSTRRGTAGGPFNEQFF
few	TRBJ1-5	TRBV4-1	NA	TGCGCCAGCAGCCAAGGCCGCCAGCGGGGGTGGAATCAGCCCCAGCATTTT	CASSQGRQRGWNQPQHF
once	TRBJ2-1	TRBV11-2	NA	TGTGCCAGCAGCTTAAATTTCGAGGGGGGTCGACAACATGAGCAGTTCTTC	CASSLNFEGGRQHEQFF
NA	TRBJ2-1	TRBV20-1	NA	TGCAGTGCTAGAGCAAGCGGCTCCTACAATGAGCAGTTCTTC	CSARASGSYNEQFF
many	TRBJ2-7	TRBV6-5	TRBD2	TGTGCCAGCAGATCCATCGTCGGGGACGGGGGGGAGCAGTACTTC	CASRSIVGDGGEQYF
NA	TRBJ2-3	TRBV7-2	TRBD2	TGTGCCAGCAGCTTCTCGGGGGGGGCCGAAGATACGCAGTATTTT	CASSFSGGAEDTQYF
NA	TRBJ1-2	TRBV10-3	NA	TGTGCCATCAGTGATCTGGACAGTTCGGGCTACACCTTC	CAISDLDSSGYTF
many	TRBJ2-5	TRBV3-1	TRBD2	TGTGCCAGCAGCCTAGCGGGGGGGTTCCAAGAGACCCAGTACTTC	CASSLAGGFQETQYF
NA	TRBJ2-2	TRBV11-3	TRBD2	TGTGCCAGCAGCCCGGGGGGGCGACGCGGGGAGCTGTTTTTT	CASSPGGRRGELFF
once	TRBJ1-2	TRBV9	TRBD1	TGTGCCAGCAGCGTCTCCGGACAGGGCAAGAGCTATGGCTACACCTTC	CASSVSGQGKSYGYTF
NA	TRBJ2-2	TRBV9	NA	TGTGCCAGCAGCGTCCGGGACATACCCACCGGGGAGCTGTTTTTT	CASSVRDIPTGELFF
NA	TRBJ1-1	TRBV12-3/TRBV12-4	TRBD1	TGTGCCAGCAGTCCTCGACAGGGGACGAACACTGAAGCTTTCTTT	CASSPRQGTNTEAFF
few	TRBJ2-4	TRBV10-1	NA	TGCGCCAGCAGTGATAGGCATAGAGCCAAAAACATTCAGTACTTC	CASSDRHRAKNIQYF
NA	TRBJ2-5	TRBV7-8	NA	TGTGCCAGCAGCTACGGACAGACCCAAGAGACCCAGTACTTC	CASSYGQTQETQYF
few	TRBJ2-1	TRBV7-2	TRBD1	TGTGCCAGCAGCCTGTCCGGGACAGGGCCCTACAATGAGCAGTTCTTC	CASSLSGTGPYNEQFF
few	TRBJ2-3	TRBV7-9	TRBD2	TGTGCCAGCAGCTCCGCGGGGGGGCCGGGGGATACGCAGTATTTT	CASSSAGGPGDTQYF
NA	TRBJ2-1	TRBV18	NA	TGTGCCAGCGGTCTCCTCTCTCAGGGCAATGAGCAGTTCTTC	CASGLLSQGNEQFF
few	TRBJ2-7	TRBV5-6	NA	TGTGCCAGCAGCAATCTACCAACCTCCTACGAGCAGTACTTC	CASSNLPTSYEQYF
NA	TRBJ2-5	TRBV2	TRBD2	TGTGCCAGCGGGCCCGCGGGAGGGGTAGAGACCCAGTACTTC	CASGPAGGVETQYF